The clone carrying this T cell receptor (beta chain) was recorded at least ten times. TCRdb re-called the 5' RACE reads through MiXCR, storing one row per CDR3 protein. Counted here are some 790,000 distinct CDR3 sequences, about 20% occurring once; the ten biggest clones make up 10% to 15%. The data derive from a study of identical twins. The CDR3 length is 12 residues. The V end lost 7 bases, the J end lost 4 bases, and 8 bases lay between the germline ends. A further study also used this sample, focusing on T cells expressing NK-cell markers.

The rearrangement joins TRBV12-3 or TRBV12-4 to TRBJ1-3; D unresolved. The origin of this receptor is a young woman in good health. Sequencing was carried out using PBMCs. CDR3 sequence (DNA): TGTGCCAGCACCTTCCTCGGAAACACCATATATTTT. This gives the protein CASTFLGNTIYF.